The text below deals with one T cell receptor (beta chain). The antigen is undetermined. This sample stems from a study of human T cells and chemical hapten exposure. V trimming: 5 bases; J trimming: 4 bases; junction bases outside the gene matches: 8. The CDR3 spans 15 residues. Germline assignment: CDR1 ENHRY and CDR2 SYGVKD. Noted time point: patch test 3, about 24 weeks after DPC sensitization. Stated treatment: therapeutic diphenylcyclopropenone sensitization with weekly scalp DPC. TCRdb re-analysed the RACE reads in MiXCR, keeping a single row per CDR3 protein. The sample has about 160,000 distinct CDR3 sequences, 25% to 35% seen once. Overall study results and limits: No shift was seen in TCRs above 1 in 1000 frequency with DPC sensitization.

The TCR sequence derives from a woman younger than 30 with alopecia areata. Some clones in this sample may be carry-over from other donors' samples. Sequenced material: whole blood, taken in connection with sensitization to the hapten diphenylcyclopropenone (DPC). The V and J genes are TRBV10-3 and TRBJ1-1, with 9 bases lining up with TRBD1. The CDR3 sequence: CAISSPGQGGTEAFF. In DNA form, the CDR3 reads TGTGCCATCAGTTCCCCGGGACAGGGTGGCACTGAAGCTTTCTTT.